This TCR beta chain was sequenced during a study of CD8+ T cells in alopecia areata. Study-level background: Treated patients swallowed 5 to 10 mg of oral tofacitinib twice daily.

Points on this clone: Its antigen is currently unknown.

As the sequencing template, cDNA was produced by extracting RNA and reverse transcribing it. The repertoire was sequenced with immunoSEQ multiplex PCR; TCRdb's copy has only in-frame clones and lacks some. The data contain roughly 190,000 clones, roughly 70% of them singletons. Study-level findings and limits: Tofacitinib yielded significantly lower scalp clonality and fewer expanded CD8+ clones among the top 100. Mice showed clearer TCR sharing than patients did, a gap that was possibly HLA-related.

The ends were cut back, 0 bases at V and 0 bases at J, with 15 bases in the middle. The CDR3 extends over 19 amino acids. Germline CDR1 MGHRA, CDR2 YSYEKL. Documented treatment: oral pan-JAK inhibitor, 5-10 mg twice daily. The chain employs TRBV4-1 and TRBJ1-6, with D unclear. This receptor was obtained from a human donor with alopecia areata. The sample was CD4+ T cells sorted from blood, taken between weeks 47 and 50, from a patient treated with tofacitinib. This chain's CDR3 is CASSQEVLSSSSYNSPLHF. The DNA for the CDR3 is TGCGCCAGCAGCCAAGAAGTCCTCTCCTCTAGCTCCTATAATTCACCCCTCCACTTT.